A single sample gave rise to the 26 T cell receptor beta chains below, sequenced in a study of a mutant IDH1 vaccine in newly diagnosed glioma. Measured with immunoSEQ multiplex PCR; TCRdb has only the in-frame clones, and not every one. The sample contains about 32,000 clones, roughly 80% of which appear only once. No antigens are known for them. Time point described: week 35, safety follow-up. A single vaccine dose contained 300 ug of mutant IDH1 20-mer peptide, and topical imiquimod was used with it. The source was PBMCs, collected from a glioma patient whose treatment included an IDH1 peptide vaccine. These receptors all stem from a woman younger than 35 with glioma.

The rearrangement joins TRBV7-2 to TRBJ2-4; D not resolved. V was trimmed by 4 bases and J by 0 bases, leaving 13 bases between them. The CDR3 length is 16 residues. Germline values: CDR1 SGHTA, CDR2 FQGNSA. The CDR3 spells CASSSTGTSAKNIQYF. CDR3 nucleotides: TGTGCCAGCAGCTCGACTGGTACCTCAGCCAAAAACATTCAGTACTTC.

J is TRBJ2-5 and V is TRBV19; 8 bases agree with TRBD2. Germline CDR1 and CDR2: LNHDA and SQIVND (reference sequence). The CDR3 loop spans 11 amino acids. The V segment lost 8 bases and the J segment 4 bases; nucleotides outside the gene matches: 0. The CDR3 is CASRGGETQYF. The CDR3 coding sequence is TGTGCCAGTCGGGGGGGAGAGACCCAGTACTTC.

The V and J genes are TRBV7-9 and TRBJ2-7; D is perhaps TRBD2 (7 bases). V was pared by 5 bases and J by 3 bases, with 14 bases between. This CDR3 is 14 amino acids long. Germline V gives CDR1 SEHNR, CDR2 FQNEAQ (reference sequence). In nucleotides, the CDR3 is TGTGCCAGCAGCCCCACGGGGGGCATCTACGAGCAGTACTTC. It translates to CASSPTGGIYEQYF. The whole variable domain, remainder taken from reference TRBV7-9 and TRBJ2-7, is DTGVSQNPRHKITKRGQNVTFRCDPISEHNRLYWYRQTLGQGPEFLTYFQNEAQLEKSRLLSDRFSAERPKGSFSTLEIQRTEQGDSAMYLCASSPTGGIYEQYFGPGTRLTVT.

This chain connects TRBV19 to TRBJ1-1; D is unresolved. The CDR3 has 16 amino acids. Deletions cut 3 bases from V and 0 bases from J, with 14 bases between. Germline CDR1 and CDR2: LNHDA and SQIVND (reference sequence). CDR3 DNA: TGTGCCAGTAGTATCCGACTAAGAGCTCTGAACACTGAAGCTTTCTTT. It codes for CASSIRLRALNTEAFF.

The genes are TRBV13 and TRBJ2-7; D assignment may be TRBD1 or TRBD2 (6 bases each). V lost 4 bases and J lost 4, with 17 bases in between. Germline V gene lookup returns CDR1 PRHDT and CDR2 FYEKMQ (reference sequence). The length of the CDR3 is 15 residues. CDR3 nucleotide sequence: TGTGCCAGCAGCTACGATGGGGGCGGGAAATACGAGCAGTACTTC. Amino acids: CASSYDGGGKYEQYF.

The chain employs TRBV28 and TRBJ2-7; D assignment may be TRBD1 or TRBD2 (6 bases each). The CDR3 has 15 amino acids. Germline V CDR1 and CDR2: MDHEN, SYDVKM. V gave up 5 bases and J gave up 0 bases, with 14 bases separating them. The CDR3 DNA reads TGTGCCAGCAGTGGGGGGACACTAAGCTCCTACGAGCAGTACTTC. Its translation is CASSGGTLSSYEQYF.

The chain has TRBV10-3 and TRBJ2-3; D is uncertain. CDR1 ENHRY and CDR2 SYGVKD come from the germline V gene. Between the trimmed V and J ends, which lost 3 bases and 3 bases, there was a span of 4 bases. The CDR3 covers 12 residues. CDR3 in amino acids: CAISDGTDTQYF. The CDR3, as DNA: TGTGCCATCAGTGATGGTACAGATACGCAGTATTTT.

Only a few counts were recorded for this clone. The rearrangement uses TRBV4-1 and TRBJ1-5; D remains ambiguous. CDR1 is MGHRA, CDR2 YSYEKL, per germline. This CDR3 region has 17 residues. The V end lost 6 bases, the J end lost 2 bases, and 20 bases lay between the germline ends. In nucleotides, the CDR3 is TGCGCCAGCAGTCGAAATGGGGATATTGTGGGCAATCAGCCCCAGCATTTT. This encodes CASSRNGDIVGNQPQHF.

The gene calls are TRBV10-3 and TRBJ1-1; D is unclear. The CDR3 length is 13 residues. V dropped 5 bases and J dropped 1 base, with 8 bases sitting between them. Germline CDR1 and CDR2: ENHRY and SYGVKD. The CDR3 here is CAISLGPNTEAFF. As DNA, the CDR3 is TGTGCCATCAGTTTGGGCCCGAACACTGAAGCTTTCTTT.

CDR3 coding DNA: TGTGCCAGCAGTGTGGGAGCGGGACTGCAAGAGACCCAGTACTTC. Its protein is CASSVGAGLQETQYF. This rearrangement joins TRBV6-1 to TRBJ2-5, with 7 bases fitting TRBD2. The CDR3 spans 15 residues. Trimming at V came to 4 bases and at J to 2 bases, leaving 7 bases not matched to a gene. Germline V CDR1 and CDR2: MNHNS, SASEGT.

V usage is TRBV4-1 and J usage is TRBJ2-7; the D is unclear. Germline loops: CDR1 MGHRA, CDR2 YSYEKL. This CDR3 is built from 15 residues. The V gene lost 2 bases and the J gene lost 1 base, with 12 bases spanning the gap. The CDR3 DNA is TGCGCCAGCAGCCAAAGGGAATCCCCTTCCTACGAGCAGTACTTC. Translation gives CASSQRESPSYEQYF.

This chain uses TRBV27 with TRBJ2-2; a possible D gene is TRBD1 (5 bases). The germline gives CDR1 MNHEY, CDR2 SMNVEV (reference sequence). This CDR3 has 13 amino acids. Trimming stripped 2 bases from V and 5 bases from J, with 6 bases between. This CDR3 reads CASSLGQTGELFF. The CDR3 DNA is TGTGCCAGCAGTTTAGGACAAACCGGGGAGCTGTTTTTT.

The chain uses TRBV28 and TRBJ2-3; 8 nucleotides agree with TRBD2. This CDR3 is built from 15 residues. Germline values: CDR1 MDHEN, CDR2 SYDVKM. The V segment lost 1 base and the J segment 4 bases; nucleotides outside the gene matches: 4. CDR3 in amino acids: CASSLFSGMADTQYF. In DNA form, the CDR3 reads TGTGCCAGCAGTTTATTTAGCGGGATGGCAGATACGCAGTATTTT.

This chain links TRBV11-3 with TRBJ2-7; the D is unclear. The V end lost 1 base, the J end lost 5 bases, and 6 bases lay between the germline ends. Germline CDR1 reads SGHNT; CDR2 reads YENEEA. The CDR3 sequence is 12 residues long. CDR3 bases: TGTGCCAGCAGCTTAGTGCCGAACGAGCAGTACTTC. It specifies CASSLVPNEQYF.

The genes are TRBV5-5 and TRBJ1-2; D call uncertain. The germline V gene has CDR1 SGHKS and CDR2 YYEKEE (reference sequence). Trimming stripped 5 bases from V and 4 bases from J, with 12 bases between. The CDR3 length is 13 residues. The CDR3 sequence is CASSSGSSYGYTF. CDR3 sequence (DNA): TGTGCCAGCAGTTCCGGCAGCTCCTATGGCTACACCTTC.

The V call is TRBV6-1, the J call TRBJ2-7; D tentatively reads TRBD1 or TRBD2 (5 bases each). Looked up from germline, CDR1 is MNHNS and CDR2 is SASEGT. The length of the CDR3 is 14 residues. The ends were cut back, 5 bases at V and 3 bases at J, with 14 bases in the middle. CDR3 sequence: CASSSEPGLYEQYF. CDR3 coding DNA: TGTGCCAGCAGTTCGGAGCCGGGGCTCTACGAGCAGTACTTC.

The chain links TRBV6-4 to TRBJ2-7; 8 bases agree with TRBD1. This CDR3 is built from 17 residues. The germline CDR1 and CDR2 sequences are MRHNA and SNTAGT. V lost 4 bases and J lost 0; bases outside the gene matches: 11. The CDR3 coding sequence is TGTGCCAGCAGTGTCTCTGGGACAGGAGATAACTCCTACGAGCAGTACTTC. It yields the protein CASSVSGTGDNSYEQYF.

The chain recombines TRBV9 with TRBJ1-1; D may be TRBD1 (5 bases). V lost 5 bases and J lost 1, with 9 bases in between. The CDR3 consists of 13 residues. Germline values: CDR1 SGDLS, CDR2 YYNGEE. CDR3 residues: CASSQGQNTEAFF. The CDR3 DNA reads TGTGCCAGCAGTCAAGGACAGAACACTGAAGCTTTCTTT.

V and J are TRBV4-1 and TRBJ2-5; D possibly corresponds to TRBD1 (6 bases). Looked up from germline, CDR1 is MGHRA and CDR2 is YSYEKL. The CDR3 is made up of 13 amino acids. V dropped 4 bases and J dropped 2 bases, with 8 bases sitting between them. DNA for the CDR3: TGCGCCAGCAGCCCGACAGGTCAAGAGACCCAGTACTTC. As protein: CASSPTGQETQYF.

This clone was counted a few times. The V and J genes are TRBV30 and TRBJ1-1, with D perhaps TRBD1 (5 bases). The V end lost 5 bases, the J end lost 4 bases, and 14 bases lay between the germline ends. Germline V CDR1 and CDR2: GTSNPN, SVGIG (reference sequence). This CDR3 is built from 13 residues. The CDR3: CAWEVGVGTEAFF. The CDR3 coding sequence is TGTGCCTGGGAGGTAGGGGTGGGCACTGAAGCTTTCTTT. The full variable domain, in which reference TRBV30 and TRBJ1-1 provide the parts outside the CDR3, is SQTIHQWPATLVQPVGSPLSLECTVEGTSNPNLYWYRQAAGRGLQLLFYSVGIGQISSEVPQNLSASRPQDRQFILSSKKLLLSDSGFYLCAWEVGVGTEAFFGQGTRLTVV.

This chain uses TRBV5-1 with TRBJ2-2; maybe TRBD2 (5 bases). CDR3 size: 15 residues. V gave up 2 bases and J gave up 3 bases, with 11 bases separating them. Germline-derived CDR1 and CDR2 are SGHRS and YFSETQ. The CDR3 bases are TGCGCCAGCAGCTTTGTATGGACTGACACCGGGGAGCTGTTTTTT. Residues: CASSFVWTDTGELFF.

This clone was seen only a few times. This chain joins TRBV19 and TRBJ1-5, with 7 bases lining up with TRBD1. Unmatched junction bases numbered 19, after V lost 4 bases and J lost 4 bases. The length of the CDR3 is 19 residues. Germline CDR1 is LNHDA and CDR2 is SQIVND (reference sequence). The CDR3 bases are TGTGCCAGTAGTACCCTGATTGGAGGGGGCGAGGGAATAAATCAGCCCCAGCATTTT. It translates to CASSTLIGGGEGINQPQHF. The full variable domain, rest sourced from reference TRBV19 and TRBJ1-5, is DGGITQSPKYLFRKEGQNVTLSCEQNLNHDAMYWYRQDPGQGLRLIYYSQIVNDFQKGDIAEGYSVSREKKESFPLTVTSAQKNPTAFYLCASSTLIGGGEGINQPQHFGDGTRLSIL.

This clone has only a few counts. The CDR3 loop reads CASSVTSNTEAFF. The DNA of the CDR3 is TGTGCCAGCAGCGTAACTTCAAACACTGAAGCTTTCTTT. V usage is TRBV9 and J usage is TRBJ1-1; D uncertain. This CDR3 region has 13 residues. The V gene lost 1 base and the J gene lost 2 bases, with 6 bases spanning the gap. The germline CDR1 and CDR2 sequences are SGDLS and YYNGEE.

The count of this clone is one. The V call is TRBV19, the J call TRBJ2-1, with 12 positions matching TRBD1. Germline V gene lookup returns CDR1 LNHDA and CDR2 SQIVND (reference sequence). V trimming: 3 bases; J trimming: 10 bases; junction bases outside the gene matches: 10. The CDR3 length is 16 residues. In DNA, the CDR3 is TGTGCCAGTAGTATCGCCGGGACAGGGGGCGAGCGGGAGCAGTTCTTC. Translating gives CASSIAGTGGEREQFF.

The rearrangement links TRBV11-3 to TRBJ2-3, with D uncertain. From germline, CDR1 is SGHNT and CDR2 YENEEA. Trimming pared 5 bases from V and 2 bases from J, leaving 5 bases between. CDR3 length equals 12 residues. CDR3 sequence: CASSPNTDTQYF. The CDR3 nucleotides are TGTGCCAGCAGCCCCAACACAGATACGCAGTATTTT.

This chain links TRBV18 with TRBJ2-7; D tentatively reads TRBD1 or TRBD2 (5 bases each). Germline CDR1 reads KGHSH; CDR2 reads LQKENI. This CDR3 contains 14 residues. Trimming removed 0 bases at V and 5 bases at J, with 11 bases between. This chain's CDR3 is CASSPPRDGNEQYF. CDR3 nucleotide sequence: TGTGCCAGCTCACCACCCAGGGACGGGAACGAGCAGTACTTC.